The rows below give T cell receptor beta chains drawn from one sample of a study of blood T cell repertoires in COVID-19. Profiling relied on immunoSEQ multiplex PCR, and the TCRdb table lists in-frame clones only, not all of them. The data show about 250,000 clones, roughly 90% seen once. The sample comprised peripheral blood. These receptors were collected from a woman in her thirties with acute or convalescent COVID-19. Each CDR3 is given with its conserved first and last residue. D genes are given only for firm matches. Clone size is given for some rows only: seen once, a few or many times, or a class if the clone is expanded.

v_gene	j_gene	abundance	d_gene	CDR3nt	CDR3aa
TRBV4-3	TRBJ1-5	-	-	TGCGCCAGCAGCCAATCTGGGGCAGGGGGCAATCAGCCCCAGCATTTT	CASSQSGAGGNQPQHF
TRBV6-5	TRBJ2-3	-	TRBD2	TGTGCCAGCAGGGGACTAGCGGGCCCTCGAGATACGCAGTATTTT	CASRGLAGPRDTQYF
TRBV6-2/TRBV6-3	TRBJ2-1	once	TRBD2	TGTGCCAGCAGTCTAGCGGGGCAAACCTACAATGAGCAGTTCTTC	CASSLAGQTYNEQFF
TRBV6-5	TRBJ2-1	-	TRBD2	TGTGCCAGCAGAGCACTAGCGGGAGTTACCAATGAGCAGTTCTTC	CASRALAGVTNEQFF
TRBV5-6	TRBJ2-5	-	-	TGTGCCAGCAGCCCAGAGGCCGGAGAGACCCAGTACTTC	CASSPEAGETQYF
TRBV15	TRBJ2-3	-	TRBD2	TGTGCCACCAGCAGGGTCCCAGCCATAACTCCCAGCGGGAGCAACCGTAGCACAGATACGCAGTATTTT	CATSRVPAITPSGSNRSTDTQYF
TRBV6-6	TRBJ2-5	once	TRBD2	TGTGCCAGCAGTCCGACCGGGACTAGCGGGAGGTACCAAGAGACCCAGTACTTC	CASSPTGTSGRYQETQYF
TRBV3-1/TRBV3-2	TRBJ2-7	-	TRBD2	TGTGCCAGCAGCCATACCGGGACTAGCGGGATCGACGAGCAGTACTTC	CASSHTGTSGIDEQYF
TRBV30	TRBJ1-3	-	-	TGTGCCTGGAGTGTAGGGAGGATTGGAAACACCATATATTTT	CAWSVGRIGNTIYF
TRBV6-5	TRBJ1-6	-	TRBD1	TGTGCCAGCAGCTTCCGCACAGGGGGAAGGTCACCCCTCCACTTT	CASSFRTGGRSPLHF
TRBV10-1	TRBJ1-1	-	-	TGCGCCAGCAGTGAGGCAGGTTTAGACACTGAAGCTTTCTTT	CASSEAGLDTEAFF
TRBV7-8	TRBJ2-3	-	-	TGTGCCAGCAGCTTAATGCTAGCCCCAGATACGCAGTATTTT	CASSLMLAPDTQYF
TRBV4-2	TRBJ2-7	-	-	TGTGCCAGCAGCCAAGATCACGGGAGTGGTTACGAGCAGTACTTC	CASSQDHGSGYEQYF
TRBV19	TRBJ1-2	-	-	TGTGCCAGTAGTATCAGACAGCGACCTAACTATGGCTACACCTTC	CASSIRQRPNYGYTF
TRBV7-9	TRBJ2-5	-	-	TGTGCCAGCAGCTTACAACTAGTATCGAGAGAGACCCAGTACTTC	CASSLQLVSRETQYF
TRBV3-1/TRBV3-2	TRBJ1-5	-	TRBD1	TGTGCCAGCAGCCCCGGGACAGGGGGGGTTCAGCCCCAGCATTTT	CASSPGTGGVQPQHF
TRBV7-2	TRBJ2-2	-	TRBD2	TGTGCCAGCGGGGGAGCGGGAGGGACCAGGGAGCTGTTTTTT	CASGGAGGTRELFF